This is a list of T cell receptor beta chains from one sample in a study of cytomegalovirus exposure and HLA in healthy donors. Data came from immunoSEQ multiplex PCR; TCRdb stores just in-frame clones and leaves some out. The repertoire consists of about 130,000 clones, with around 83% occurring once and the leading ten covering less than 3%. Sample: PBMCs. These receptors originate from a man aged 45 to 65 in good health and CMV-seronegative. The CDR3 runs from the conserved cysteine through the conserved F or W. Each record gives: J gene, clone size, V gene, D gene, CDR3 protein, CDR3 DNA. A D gene is named only where the DNA matches it firmly. Size values are once, few and many counts, or a class for expanded clones, and some rows have none.

J: TRBJ2-7
size: -
V: TRBV23-1
D: -
CDR3: CASTGTLTYEQYF
DNA: TGCGCCAGCACCGGGACACTTACCTACGAGCAGTACTTC

J: TRBJ1-1
size: once
V: TRBV7-8
D: TRBD1
CDR3: CASSFYSGQGNTEAFF
DNA: TGTGCCAGCAGCTTTTATTCAGGACAGGGAAACACTGAAGCTTTCTTT

J: TRBJ1-6
size: once
V: TRBV25-1
D: TRBD1
CDR3: CASSDPGQGAYNSPLHF
DNA: TGTGCCAGCAGTGACCCGGGACAGGGGGCGTATAATTCACCCCTCCACTTT

J: TRBJ1-5
size: -
V: TRBV18
D: TRBD1
CDR3: CASSPSGGLVQPQHF
DNA: TGTGCCAGCTCACCATCAGGGGGTTTGGTTCAGCCCCAGCATTTT

J: TRBJ2-7
size: -
V: TRBV10-1
D: TRBD2
CDR3: CASSARLAGLDEQYF
DNA: TGCGCCAGCAGTGCCCGACTAGCGGGGCTCGACGAGCAGTACTTC

J: TRBJ2-7
size: -
V: TRBV6-6
D: -
CDR3: CASSYSPGDPVYEQYF
DNA: TGTGCCAGCAGTTACTCACCAGGGGATCCCGTGTACGAGCAGTACTTC

J: TRBJ2-5
size: few
V: TRBV18
D: -
CDR3: CAGRTGETQYF
DNA: TGTGCCGGGAGGACCGGGGAGACCCAGTACTTC

J: TRBJ2-5
size: -
V: TRBV7-9
D: -
CDR3: CASDSYQETQYF
DNA: TGTGCCAGCGACTCGTACCAAGAGACCCAGTACTTC

J: TRBJ1-5
size: -
V: TRBV7-2
D: -
CDR3: CASSFSTGIQPQHF
DNA: TGTGCCAGCAGCTTCAGCACCGGGATTCAGCCCCAGCATTTT

J: TRBJ2-1
size: few
V: TRBV5-4
D: TRBD1
CDR3: CASRRVGTGYNEQFF
DNA: TGTGCCAGCAGACGGGTCGGGACAGGGTACAATGAGCAGTTCTTC

J: TRBJ2-1
size: -
V: TRBV13
D: TRBD1
CDR3: CASTRISGTGLEFF
DNA: TGTGCCAGCACCCGTATTTCCGGGACAGGGCTGGAGTTCTTC

J: TRBJ2-7
size: -
V: TRBV30
D: -
CDR3: CARRRGDEQYF
DNA: TGTGCCCGAAGGCGGGGTGATGAGCAGTACTTC

J: TRBJ2-1
size: -
V: TRBV5-1
D: TRBD2
CDR3: CASSLGLAGLSSYNEQFF
DNA: TGCGCCAGCAGCTTGGGACTAGCGGGATTGAGCTCCTACAATGAGCAGTTCTTC

J: TRBJ1-5
size: -
V: TRBV2
D: -
CDR3: CASSEEMGLQPQHF
DNA: TGTGCCAGCAGTGAAGAGATGGGCCTGCAGCCCCAGCATTTT

J: TRBJ2-5
size: -
V: TRBV5-1
D: TRBD2
CDR3: CASSLGAGPQETQYF
DNA: TGCGCCAGCAGCTTGGGAGCGGGGCCACAAGAGACCCAGTACTTC

J: TRBJ1-3
size: -
V: TRBV19
D: -
CDR3: CASSPGNTIYF
DNA: TGTGCCAGTAGCCCTGGCAACACCATATATTTT

J: TRBJ1-2
size: -
V: TRBV5-5
D: -
CDR3: CASSFEDRTLFGYTF
DNA: TGTGCCAGCAGCTTTGAAGACAGGACCTTATTCGGCTACACCTTC

J: TRBJ2-3
size: -
V: TRBV5-1
D: -
CDR3: CASSWQSPTDTQYF
DNA: TGCGCCAGCAGCTGGCAATCCCCCACAGATACGCAGTATTTT

J: TRBJ2-1
size: -
V: TRBV6-6
D: TRBD2
CDR3: CASNRGGYLSYNEQFF
DNA: TGTGCCAGCAATCGGGGGGGTTATTTATCCTACAATGAGCAGTTCTTC

J: TRBJ1-3
size: -
V: TRBV29-1
D: TRBD1
CDR3: CSVFGQGALSGNTIYF
DNA: TGCAGCGTTTTCGGACAGGGGGCTTTATCTGGAAACACCATATATTTT

J: TRBJ2-2
size: few
V: TRBV5-6
D: -
CDR3: CASSLSTTGELFF
DNA: TGTGCCAGCAGCTTGAGCACGACCGGGGAGCTGTTTTTT

J: TRBJ1-4
size: few
V: TRBV4-2
D: -
CDR3: CASSQERGRSEKLFF
DNA: TGTGCCAGCAGCCAAGAGCGGGGAAGGAGTGAAAAACTGTTTTTT

J: TRBJ2-1
size: -
V: TRBV4-2
D: -
CDR3: CASSHSGAGADNEQFF
DNA: TGTGCCAGCAGCCACTCCGGGGCGGGGGCCGACAATGAGCAGTTCTTC

J: TRBJ2-5
size: -
V: TRBV12-5
D: -
CDR3: CASGLGLGAGETQYF
DNA: TGTGCTAGTGGTTTGGGACTGGGGGCGGGCGAGACCCAGTACTTC